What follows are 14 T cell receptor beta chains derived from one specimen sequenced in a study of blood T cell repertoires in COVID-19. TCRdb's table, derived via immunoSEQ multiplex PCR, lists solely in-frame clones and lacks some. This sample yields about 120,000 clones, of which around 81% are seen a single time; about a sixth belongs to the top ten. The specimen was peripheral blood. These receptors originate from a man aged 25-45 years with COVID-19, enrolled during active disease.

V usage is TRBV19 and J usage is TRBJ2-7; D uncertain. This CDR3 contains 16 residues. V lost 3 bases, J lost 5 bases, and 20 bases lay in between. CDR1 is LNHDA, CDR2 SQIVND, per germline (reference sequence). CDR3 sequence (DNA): TGTGCCAGTAGTATCGCGGCTGTGGGTGGTGCCGACGAGCAGTACTTC. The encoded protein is CASSIAAVGGADEQYF.

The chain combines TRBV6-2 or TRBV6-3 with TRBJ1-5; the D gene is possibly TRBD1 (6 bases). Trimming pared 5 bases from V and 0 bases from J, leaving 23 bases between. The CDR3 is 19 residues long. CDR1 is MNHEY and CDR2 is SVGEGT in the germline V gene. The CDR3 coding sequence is TGTGCCAGCAGTCCCAGGACAGCCCTCGCGACATATAGCAATCAGCCCCAGCATTTT. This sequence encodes CASSPRTALATYSNQPQHF.

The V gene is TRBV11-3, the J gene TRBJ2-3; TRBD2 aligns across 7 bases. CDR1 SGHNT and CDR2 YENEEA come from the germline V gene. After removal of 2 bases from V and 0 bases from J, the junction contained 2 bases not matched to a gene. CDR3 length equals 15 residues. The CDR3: CASSLTSASTDTQYF. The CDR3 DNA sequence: TGTGCCAGCAGCTTAACTAGCGCTAGCACAGATACGCAGTATTTT. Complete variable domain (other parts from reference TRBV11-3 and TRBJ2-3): EAGVVQSPRYKIIEKKQPVAFWCNPISGHNTLYWYLQNLGQGPELLIRYENEEAVDDSQLPKDRFSAERLKGVDSTLKIQPAELGDSAVYLCASSLTSASTDTQYFGPGTRLTVL.

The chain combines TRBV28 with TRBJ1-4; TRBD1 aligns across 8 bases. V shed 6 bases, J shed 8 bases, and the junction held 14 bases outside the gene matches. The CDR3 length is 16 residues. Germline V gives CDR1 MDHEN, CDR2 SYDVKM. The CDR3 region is CASSSSGQGIGEKLFF. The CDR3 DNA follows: TGTGCCAGCAGCTCCTCCGGACAGGGTATAGGGGAAAAACTGTTTTTT.

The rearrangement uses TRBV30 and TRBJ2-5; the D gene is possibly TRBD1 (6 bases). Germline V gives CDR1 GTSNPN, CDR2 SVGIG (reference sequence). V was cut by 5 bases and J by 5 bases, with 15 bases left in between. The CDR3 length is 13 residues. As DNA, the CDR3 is TGTGCCTGGGATACAGGGAACTGGGAGACCCAGTACTTC. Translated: CAWDTGNWETQYF. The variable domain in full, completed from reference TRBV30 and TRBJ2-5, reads SQTIHQWPATLVQPVGSPLSLECTVEGTSNPNLYWYRQAAGRGLQLLFYSVGIGQISSEVPQNLSASRPQDRQFILSSKKLLLSDSGFYLCAWDTGNWETQYFGPGTRLLVL.

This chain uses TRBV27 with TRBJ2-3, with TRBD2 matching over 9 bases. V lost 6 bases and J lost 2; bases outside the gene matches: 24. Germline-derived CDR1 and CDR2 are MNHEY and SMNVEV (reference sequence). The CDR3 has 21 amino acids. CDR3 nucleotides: TGTGCCAGCAGCCTCTGGGGAGGTAGCGGGGGCATACTATTCTCCACAGATACGCAGTATTTT. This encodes CASSLWGGSGGILFSTDTQYF.

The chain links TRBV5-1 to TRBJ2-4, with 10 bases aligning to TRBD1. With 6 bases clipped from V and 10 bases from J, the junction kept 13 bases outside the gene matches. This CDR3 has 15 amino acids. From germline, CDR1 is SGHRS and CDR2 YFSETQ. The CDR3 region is CASTSTGQGFEIQYF. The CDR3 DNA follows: TGCGCCAGCACCTCGACGGGACAGGGGTTCGAGATTCAGTACTTC. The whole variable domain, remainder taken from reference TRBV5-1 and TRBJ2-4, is KAGVTQTPRYLIKTRGQQVTLSCSPISGHRSVSWYQQTPGQGLQFLFEYFSETQRNKGNFPGRFSGRQFSNSRSEMNVSTLELGDSALYLCASTSTGQGFEIQYFGAGTRLSVL.

The CDR3, as DNA: TGTGCCTCCCGCGAGGGAATGAACACTGAAGCTTTCTTT. Protein product: CASREGMNTEAFF. The chain joins TRBV7-3 to TRBJ1-1; D gene ambiguous. This CDR3 contains 13 residues. V lost 11 bases and J 0 bases, leaving 13 bases between the germline ends. Per the germline V gene, CDR1 is SGHTA and CDR2 is FQGTGA.

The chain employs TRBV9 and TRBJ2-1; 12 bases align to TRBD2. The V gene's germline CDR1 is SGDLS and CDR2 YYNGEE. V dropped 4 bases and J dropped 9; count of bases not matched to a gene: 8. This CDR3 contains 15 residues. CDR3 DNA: TGTGCCAGCAGCTTTTCTAGCGGGGGGGTAAGTGAGCAGTTCTTC. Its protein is CASSFSSGGVSEQFF.

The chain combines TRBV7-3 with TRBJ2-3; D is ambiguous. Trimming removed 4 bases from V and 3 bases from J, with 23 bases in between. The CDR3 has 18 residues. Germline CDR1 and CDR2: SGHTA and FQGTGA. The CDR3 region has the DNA TGTGCCAGCAGCTCCTATGGCGGATTGCCATTTGGGACAGATACGCAGTATTTT. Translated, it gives CASSSYGGLPFGTDTQYF. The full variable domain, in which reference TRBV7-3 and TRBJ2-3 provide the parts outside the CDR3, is GAGVSQTPSNKVTEKGKYVELRCDPISGHTALYWYRQSLGQGPEFLIYFQGTGAADDSGLPNDRFFAVRPEGSVSTLKIQRTERGDSAVYLCASSSYGGLPFGTDTQYFGPGTRLTVL.

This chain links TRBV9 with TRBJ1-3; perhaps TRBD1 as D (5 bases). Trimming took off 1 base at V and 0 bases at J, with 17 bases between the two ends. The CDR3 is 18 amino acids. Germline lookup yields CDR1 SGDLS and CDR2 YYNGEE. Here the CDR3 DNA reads TGTGCCAGCAGCGTAAAGGGGTCGACCCTGATCTCTGGAAACACCATATATTTT. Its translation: CASSVKGSTLISGNTIYF.

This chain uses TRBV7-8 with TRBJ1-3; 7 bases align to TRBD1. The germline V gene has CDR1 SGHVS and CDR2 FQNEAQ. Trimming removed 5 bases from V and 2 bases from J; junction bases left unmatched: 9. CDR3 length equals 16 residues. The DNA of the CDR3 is TGTGCCAGCAGCCTACCGACAGGGAAGCCTGGAAACACCATATATTTT. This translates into CASSLPTGKPGNTIYF.

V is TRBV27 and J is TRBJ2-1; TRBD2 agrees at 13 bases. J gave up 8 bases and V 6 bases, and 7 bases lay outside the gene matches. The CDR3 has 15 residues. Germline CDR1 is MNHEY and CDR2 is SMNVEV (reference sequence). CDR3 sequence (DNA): TGTGCCAGCAGGCGACTAGCGGGAGGTGGCTATGAGCAGTTCTTC. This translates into CASRRLAGGGYEQFF.

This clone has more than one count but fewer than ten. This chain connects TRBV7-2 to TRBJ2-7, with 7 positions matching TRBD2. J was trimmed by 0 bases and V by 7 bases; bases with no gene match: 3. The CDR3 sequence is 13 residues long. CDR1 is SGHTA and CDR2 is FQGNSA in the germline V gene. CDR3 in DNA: TGTGCCAGCAAAGCGGGAAGCTCCTACGAGCAGTACTTC. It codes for CASKAGSSYEQYF.